Listed below are T cell receptor beta chains from one sample, sequenced in a study of blood T cell repertoires in COVID-19. Data came from immunoSEQ multiplex PCR; TCRdb stores just in-frame clones and leaves some out. The table includes 120,000 to 150,000 clones, approximately 89% detected once. The sequenced material came from peripheral blood. Source of these receptors: a human donor in a cohort sampled during active COVID-19. Both conserved end residues are trimmed from each CDR3.

v_call: TRBV10-3
cdr3_aa: AISALVDTQY

v_call: TRBV19
cdr3_aa: ASSTGQGARGNQPQH

v_call: TRBV3-1/TRBV3-2
cdr3_aa: ASSQNSLQETQY

v_call: TRBV27
cdr3_aa: ASGPNLPRGGETQY

v_call: TRBV18
cdr3_aa: ASSGDRFKSNYGYT

v_call: TRBV18
cdr3_aa: ASSLDRNTEAF

v_call: TRBV5-1
cdr3_aa: ASSLEAGVSNEQF

v_call: TRBV5-1
cdr3_aa: ASSGDRGYEKLF

v_call: TRBV19
cdr3_aa: ASSLEGNTGELF

v_call: TRBV29-1
cdr3_aa: SVVGTSGEADTQY

v_call: TRBV7-2
cdr3_aa: ASSLVGTGVLPY

v_call: TRBV30
cdr3_aa: AWSIGRAYSGNTIY

v_call: TRBV9
cdr3_aa: ASSVVEAGELF

v_call: TRBV7-3
cdr3_aa: ASSLRGRGLNTEAF

v_call: TRBV6-1
cdr3_aa: ASSDAGRMNTEAF

v_call: TRBV4-2
cdr3_aa: ASSQVAGEETQY

v_call: TRBV9
cdr3_aa: ASSVSSRGGYGYT

v_call: TRBV27
cdr3_aa: ASSDRGISDEQY

v_call: TRBV30
cdr3_aa: AWSVYRGPGEKLF

v_call: TRBV7-9
cdr3_aa: ASSSGTGDPGELF

v_call: TRBV3-1/TRBV3-2
cdr3_aa: ASSGEAEQF

v_call: TRBV6-1
cdr3_aa: ASSERRTGAGNTIY

v_call: TRBV28
cdr3_aa: ASSLAGLTSGTDTQY

v_call: TRBV5-4
cdr3_aa: ASSGQRGGIDEQF

v_call: TRBV5-1
cdr3_aa: ASSLGRLAFADTQY

v_call: TRBV7-3
cdr3_aa: ASSLDRGRDEQF

v_call: TRBV12-3/TRBV12-4
cdr3_aa: ASTLSGDIQY

v_call: TRBV4-3
cdr3_aa: ASSQDLASSYNSPLH

v_call: TRBV19
cdr3_aa: ASSIFRTGLVTEAF

v_call: TRBV9
cdr3_aa: ASSVADNSLYEQY

v_call: TRBV6-5
cdr3_aa: ASSYGPVYGYT

v_call: TRBV29-1
cdr3_aa: SAGTGGYYGYT

v_call: TRBV5-4
cdr3_aa: ASSSLGQGLYGYT

v_call: TRBV7-3
cdr3_aa: ASSPSGGNTEAF

v_call: TRBV5-4
cdr3_aa: ASSPFSAGAGQETQY

v_call: TRBV9
cdr3_aa: ASSEGGRESYEQY

v_call: TRBV4-1
cdr3_aa: ASSQWGGGRNTGELF

v_call: TRBV20-1
cdr3_aa: SASPGNGYT

v_call: TRBV19
cdr3_aa: ASSIMGAGWGYT

v_call: TRBV7-2
cdr3_aa: ASSPGTANYGYT